The 18 T cell receptor beta chains below come from one sample, sequenced in a study of shared clonotypes between healthy human individuals. As defined, naive CD8 cells were CD45RO-negative and positively selected for CCR7, with terminally differentiated effector memory CD45RA+ cells excluded. Libraries were prepared by immunoSEQ multiplex PCR; TCRdb keeps only in-frame clonotypes and omits some of them. This sample has 450,000 to 700,000 clones; 95% to 96% occur once, and the top ten carry roughly 0.1%. The sequencing sample was made of naive CD8+ T cells sorted from blood. These TCRs come from a woman in her 30s in good health.

The chain uses TRBV4-1 and TRBJ2-3; D remains ambiguous. The ends were cut back, 1 base at V and 0 bases at J, with 14 bases in the middle. There are 17 residues in the CDR3. Looked up from germline, CDR1 is MGHRA and CDR2 is YSYEKL. CDR3 sequence reads: CASSQVPTLYSTDTQYF. CDR3 bases: TGCGCCAGCAGCCAAGTTCCCACCCTCTATAGCACAGATACGCAGTATTTT.

The chain has TRBV27 and TRBJ1-6; no firm D call. The germline V gene encodes CDR1 MNHEY and CDR2 SMNVEV (reference sequence). Trimming took off 7 bases at V and 4 bases at J, with 17 bases between the two ends. The CDR3 length is 16 residues. The CDR3 sequence: CASTPSGGEYNSPLHF. CDR3 DNA: TGTGCCAGCACTCCCTCCGGAGGAGAATATAATTCACCCCTCCACTTT.

V and J are TRBV9 and TRBJ2-3, with 10 bases lining up with TRBD1. The V and J ends lost 4 bases and 5 bases, in that order; junction bases with no gene match: 10. The CDR3 loop spans 16 amino acids. CDR1 and CDR2 from the germline V gene are SGDLS and YYNGEE. The CDR3 is CASSTRQGAVGDTQYF. The CDR3 nucleotides are TGTGCCAGCAGCACTCGACAGGGGGCGGTTGGAGATACGCAGTATTTT.

The chain recombines TRBV11-2 with TRBJ2-4; D is tentatively TRBD1 or TRBD2 (5 bases each). Germline V lookup: CDR1 SGHAT, CDR2 FQNNGV. This CDR3 has 16 residues. V lost 3 bases to trimming and J lost 8 bases, with 20 bases between them. This CDR3 is CASSFSGTTNKYIQYF. CDR3 DNA sequence: TGTGCCAGCAGCTTCTCCGGGACGACCAATAAGTACATTCAGTACTTC. The variable domain in full, completed from reference TRBV11-2 and TRBJ2-4, reads EAGVAQSPRYKIIEKRQSVAFWCNPISGHATLYWYQQILGQGPKLLIQFQNNGVVDDSQLPKDRFSAERLKGVDSTLKIQPAKLEDSAVYLCASSFSGTTNKYIQYFGAGTRLSVL.

The chain recombines TRBV29-1 with TRBJ1-2, with D perhaps TRBD1 (6 bases). This CDR3 has 11 amino acids. Germline lookup yields CDR1 SQVTM and CDR2 ANQGSEA. V was trimmed by 4 bases and J by 6 bases, leaving 9 bases between them. CDR3 in amino acids: CSVGTVHGYTF. The CDR3 nucleotides are TGCAGCGTTGGGACAGTCCATGGCTACACCTTC.

CDR3 sequence: CASSLTSGGMEQYF. For the CDR3, the DNA is TGTGCCAGCAGCTTGACTAGCGGAGGAATGGAGCAGTACTTC. The gene calls are TRBV5-6 and TRBJ2-7; 8 nucleotides align to TRBD2. Germline CDR1 SGHDT, CDR2 YYEEEE. Trimming removed 1 base from V and 7 bases from J; junction bases left unmatched: 7. This CDR3 is built from 14 residues.

Comment on this clone: The sample has other DNA sequences that encode this CDR3 too. The chain combines TRBV7-9 with TRBJ1-1; the D is unclear. Germline CDR1 and CDR2: SEHNR and FQNEAQ (reference sequence). Trimming left V 5 bases short and J 4 bases short, with 8 bases between. The CDR3 is 12 amino acids. The CDR3 sequence is CASSPRGTEAFF. In DNA, the CDR3 is TGTGCCAGCAGCCCTAGAGGCACTGAAGCTTTCTTT.

This clone occurred once. The V gene is TRBV4-2, the J gene TRBJ2-7; 9 nucleotides agree with TRBD2. The CDR3 is 17 residues long. V lost 2 bases to trimming and J lost 7 bases; unmatched junction nucleotides: 15. Germline CDR1 and CDR2: LGHNA and YNFKEQ. CDR3 DNA sequence: TGTGCCAGCAGCCAACCTCTTCCGCTAGCGGGACATGGGGAGCAGTACTTC. It is translated as CASSQPLPLAGHGEQYF.

The V and J genes are TRBV6-6 and TRBJ2-6; D is undetermined. Germline assignment: CDR1 MNHNY and CDR2 SVGAGI (reference sequence). The CDR3 is made up of 14 amino acids. The germline V and J ends were trimmed by 5 bases and 0 bases, with 5 bases remaining between them. The CDR3 reads CASSPNSGANVLTF. The CDR3 DNA follows: TGTGCCAGCAGTCCCAACTCTGGGGCCAACGTCCTGACTTTC.

V and J are TRBV5-4 and TRBJ2-7; 13 nucleotides align to TRBD2. CDR1 and CDR2 from the germline V gene are SGHNT and YYREEE (reference sequence). V lost 4 bases, J lost 4 bases, and 8 bases stayed unmatched. This CDR3 spans 16 amino acids. The CDR3 spells CASSVGLAGEGYEQYF. In DNA form, the CDR3 reads TGTGCCAGCAGCGTCGGACTAGCGGGAGAAGGGTACGAGCAGTACTTC.

The chain uses TRBV30 and TRBJ1-2; no firm D call. CDR3 length equals 14 residues. With 5 bases removed from V and 6 bases from J, the gap between germline ends came to 19 bases. Germline values: CDR1 GTSNPN, CDR2 SVGIG (reference sequence). CDR3 bases: TGTGCCTGGCAATCCCTCCGGGTCACCCATGGCTACACCTTC. It encodes CAWQSLRVTHGYTF. Based on the CDR3 plus reference TRBV30 and TRBJ1-2, the full variable domain is SQTIHQWPATLVQPVGSPLSLECTVEGTSNPNLYWYRQAAGRGLQLLFYSVGIGQISSEVPQNLSASRPQDRQFILSSKKLLLSDSGFYLCAWQSLRVTHGYTFGSGTRLTVV.

The rearrangement links TRBV6-6 to TRBJ1-4, with unresolved D. Trimming took off 7 bases at V and 5 bases at J, with 11 bases between the two ends. Germline V lookup: CDR1 MNHNY, CDR2 SVGAGI (reference sequence). CDR3 length equals 13 residues. CDR3 nucleotide sequence: TGTGCCAGCACTTTTAGAATCAATGAAAAACTGTTTTTT. Protein sequence: CASTFRINEKLFF.

The chain couples TRBV13 to TRBJ2-2; 8 bases map to TRBD1. The junction had 10 bases not matched to a gene; V was cut back by 4 bases and J by 6 bases. This CDR3 contains 16 residues. CDR1 and CDR2 from the germline V gene are PRHDT and FYEKMQ (reference sequence). CDR3 DNA: TGTGCCAGCAGCTCACCCGCCGACAGGGGATCCGGGGAGCTGTTTTTT. It encodes CASSSPADRGSGELFF.

The J gene is TRBJ2-7, the V gene TRBV4-2; TRBD2 is a possible D gene (5 bases). Germline-derived CDR1 and CDR2 are LGHNA and YNFKEQ. This CDR3 spans 16 amino acids. Trimming cost V 0 bases and J 2 bases, with 14 bases left between them. The CDR3 DNA reads as TGTGCCAGCAGCCAAGAACATGGGAGTTTGGCCTACGAGCAGTACTTC. This gives the protein CASSQEHGSLAYEQYF.

The genes are TRBV30 and TRBJ2-7; perhaps TRBD2 as D (5 bases). The V gene's germline CDR1 is GTSNPN and CDR2 SVGIG (reference sequence). Trimming cost V 1 base and J 3 bases, with 10 bases left between them. The CDR3 sequence is 13 residues long. The CDR3 spells CAWSALGDYEQYF. CDR3 nucleotide sequence: TGTGCCTGGAGTGCATTGGGAGACTACGAGCAGTACTTC.

This chain uses TRBV6-1 with TRBJ1-2; D is undetermined. This CDR3 comprises 10 residues. Trimming removed 4 bases from V and 7 bases from J, with 4 bases in between. In germline, CDR1 is MNHNS, CDR2 SASEGT. Written as DNA, the CDR3 is TGTGCCAGCAGTGGTGCTGGCTACACCTTC. Translated, it gives CASSGAGYTF.

The chain recombines TRBV7-2 with TRBJ2-1; TRBD2 agrees at 8 bases. This CDR3 region has 16 residues. Germline V gene sequence: CDR1 SGHTA, CDR2 FQGNSA. J was trimmed by 9 bases and V by 5 bases; bases with no gene match: 15. The CDR3 DNA reads TGTGCCAGCAGCGGGCGGCTAGCGGGCCGGGGCGGTGAGCAGTTCTTC. This translates into CASSGRLAGRGGEQFF.

The V call is TRBV6-5, the J call TRBJ2-7; D is perhaps TRBD1 (5 bases). Germline loops: CDR1 MNHEY, CDR2 SVGAGI. The CDR3 is 11 amino acids. Between the trimmed V and J ends, which lost 5 bases and 7 bases, there was a span of 9 bases. The CDR3 DNA is TGTGCCAGCAGTGAGGACACTGAGCAGTACTTC. This translates into CASSEDTEQYF.